This T cell receptor (beta chain) is drawn from a study of T cells after yellow fever vaccination. TCRdb reprocessed the 5' RACE reads via MiXCR and lists one record per CDR3 protein. The sample has about 300,000 distinct CDR3 sequences; approximately 10% are singletons. This CDR3 has 20 residues. The trim removed 0 bases at V and 2 bases at J, leaving 11 bases unmatched. Germline V gene lookup returns CDR1 MNHEY and CDR2 SMNVEV (reference sequence). At least ten counts were recorded for this clonotype. This chain links TRBV27 with TRBJ2-6; 9 nucleotides agree with TRBD1. The sequences come from CD4+ T cells sorted from PBMCs, collected 5 days after the yellow fever booster vaccination. The sequence was obtained from a man aged 18 to 29 who received the YFV17D yellow fever vaccine. The DNA for the CDR3 is TGTGCCAGCAGTTTATCTGGTTGGGACAGGGCCTTACCTGGGGCCAACGTCCTGACTTTC. This translates into CASSLSGWDRALPGANVLTF.